The clone carrying this T cell receptor beta chain appeared many times. Its target is not known. Healthy Caucasians supplied all donations. This specimen comes from a study of identical twins. The study's findings and limits: For out-of-frame beta sequences, excess twin sharing was weaker. Sequences that were out-of-frame, alpha and twin-shared displayed an excess of low generation probability. Models underestimated TCR alpha sharing (out-of-frame) in monozygotic twins.

Each CDR3 protein gets one entry after TCRdb re-called the 5' RACE reads with MiXCR. This sample has 690,000 or so distinct CDR3 sequences; approximately 6% occur once, and the top ten carry 1.5% to 2%. In germline, CDR1 is DFQATT, CDR2 SNEGSKA (reference sequence). The CDR3 covers 14 residues. Trimming shortened V by 0 bases and J by 5 bases, and 11 bases separated the two germline ends. The chain has TRBV20-1 and TRBJ2-1; weak D call: TRBD1 (5 bases). Sample: naive T cells sorted from blood. The TCR sequence derives from a man younger than 30 in good health. The CDR3 spells CSAREGLHNNEQFF. In DNA, the CDR3 is TGCAGTGCTAGAGAGGGGCTACATAACAATGAGCAGTTCTTC.